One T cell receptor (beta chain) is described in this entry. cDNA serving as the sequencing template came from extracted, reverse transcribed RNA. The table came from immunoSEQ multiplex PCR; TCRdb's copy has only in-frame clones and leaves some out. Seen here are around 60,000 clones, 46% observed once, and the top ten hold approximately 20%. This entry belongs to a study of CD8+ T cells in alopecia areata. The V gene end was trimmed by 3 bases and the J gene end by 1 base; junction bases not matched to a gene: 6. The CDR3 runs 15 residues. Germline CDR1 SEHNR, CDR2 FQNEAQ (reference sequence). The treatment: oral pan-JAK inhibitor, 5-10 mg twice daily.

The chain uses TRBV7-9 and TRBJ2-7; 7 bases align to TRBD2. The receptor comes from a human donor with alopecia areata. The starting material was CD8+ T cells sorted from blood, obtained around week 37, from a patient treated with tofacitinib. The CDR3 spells CASSFGAGASYEQYF. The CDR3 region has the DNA TGTGCCAGCAGCTTTGGGGCGGGAGCATCCTACGAGCAGTACTTC.